The 23 T cell receptor beta chains below were found in one sample sequenced in a study of beta chain features in type 1 diabetes (dated by TCRdb to 2016 to 2019). Libraries were constructed by the immunoSEQ multiplex PCR assay. All of the isolated RNA was reverse transcribed with the High Capacity cDNA Reverse Transcription Kit, so expressed TCRB transcripts were sequenced. The table was pulled from immuneACCESS by TCRdb, which kept in-frame rearrangements only. Such tables lose some clones; where checked, under half of the loss comes from unresolved V genes, and the rest has no known cause. In all, the sample holds about 220,000 clones, and around 9.9% of those were seen once. The ten largest account for approximately 1.5% of the sample. The sequenced sample was central memory CD4+ T cells from blood. The receptor set was obtained from a man aged 18 to 29 in good health.

This clone was counted between two and nine times. The genes are TRBV29-1 and TRBJ2-5; D call uncertain. The DNA end is more similar to TRBJ2-7, so the J call may be wrong. Germline values: CDR1 SQVTM, CDR2 ANQGSEA. The CDR3 covers 11 residues. CDR3 coding DNA: TGCAGCGTTGCATGGGATAGCGAGCAGTACTTC. The encoded protein is CSVAWDSEQYF.

This clone appeared a few times. This chain joins TRBV25-1 and TRBJ2-3, with 8 bases lining up with TRBD2. The J segment lost 2 bases and the V segment lost 3 bases, leaving 7 bases of the junction unmatched. The germline V gene encodes CDR1 MGHDK and CDR2 SYGVNS. This CDR3 comprises 16 residues. The CDR3 is CASSEAKRESTDTQYF. The CDR3 nucleotides read TGTGCCAGCAGTGAGGCAAAGCGGGAGTCCACAGATACGCAGTATTTT. The whole variable domain, filled in from reference TRBV25-1 and TRBJ2-3, reads EADIYQTPRYLVIGTGKKITLECSQTMGHDKMYWYQQDPGMELHLIHYSYGVNSTEKGDLSSESTVSRIRTEHFPLTLESARPSHTSQYLCASSEAKRESTDTQYFGPGTRLTVL.

In this sample, this clone turned up a few times. V and J are TRBV10-3 and TRBJ2-1, with 8 bases fitting TRBD1. The CDR3 runs to 12 residues. Germline assignment: CDR1 ENHRY and CDR2 SYGVKD. The trim removed 4 bases at V and 7 bases at J, leaving 0 bases unmatched. CDR3 sequence (DNA): TGTGCCATCAGTGGACAGGGGAATGAGCAGTTCTTC. The encoded protein is CAISGQGNEQFF.

This rearrangement joins TRBV7-3 to TRBJ2-7, with 7 nucleotides matching TRBD1. Per the germline V gene, CDR1 is SGHTA and CDR2 is FQGTGA. V lost 4 bases to trimming and J lost 9 bases; unmatched junction nucleotides: 6. This CDR3 spans 12 amino acids. The CDR3 region is CASSSDRAVQYF. Here the CDR3 DNA reads TGTGCCAGCAGCTCCGACAGGGCAGTGCAGTACTTC.

The rearrangement uses TRBV28 and TRBJ2-1, with D perhaps TRBD1 or TRBD2 (6 bases each). The CDR3 contains 15 residues. The germline V gene has CDR1 MDHEN and CDR2 SYDVKM. V was shortened by 1 base and J by 7 bases, with 14 bases between the two germline ends. For the CDR3, the DNA is TGTGCCAGCAGTTTATTCCAGGGGAGGAGGAATGAGCAGTTCTTC. It specifies CASSLFQGRRNEQFF.

V gene TRBV4-3 combines with J gene TRBJ2-6; D gene uncertain. This CDR3 has 17 residues. The V end lost 1 base, the J end lost 0 bases, and 10 bases lay between the germline ends. Germline loops: CDR1 LGHNA, CDR2 YSLEER. DNA for the CDR3: TGCGCCAGCAGCCAAGCGCATCGTGTCTCTGGGGCCAACGTCCTGACTTTC. Protein sequence: CASSQAHRVSGANVLTF.

The CDR3 spells CASSPGRDRVTGELFF. CDR3 in DNA: TGTGCCAGCTCACCAGGCCGGGACAGGGTCACCGGGGAGCTGTTTTTT. The chain combines TRBV18 with TRBJ2-2, with 9 bases that match TRBD1. V lost 2 bases and J lost 4; bases outside the gene matches: 5. CDR3 length equals 16 residues. From germline, CDR1 is KGHSH and CDR2 LQKENI.

The rearrangement joins TRBV5-4 to TRBJ2-5; D may be TRBD2 (5 bases). The CDR3 contains 12 residues. Trimming removed 10 bases from V and 3 bases from J, with 13 bases in between. Looked up from germline, CDR1 is SGHNT and CDR2 is YYREEE (reference sequence). The CDR3, as DNA: TGTGCCTTCCGGGGAGTCGAAGAGACCCAGTACTTC. It yields the protein CAFRGVEETQYF.

The sample holds a few counts of this clone. The rearrangement uses TRBV6-5 and TRBJ2-4; D is undetermined. This CDR3 is built from 11 residues. Germline CDR1 is MNHEY and CDR2 is SVGAGI. Deletions cut 7 bases from V and 0 bases from J, with 1 base between. The CDR3 loop is CASIAKNIQYF. CDR3 nucleotide sequence: TGTGCCAGCATAGCCAAAAACATTCAGTACTTC.

CDR3 amino acids: CASRRGTLAKNIQYF. The CDR3 coding sequence is TGTGCCAGCAGGCGGGGGACCTTAGCCAAAAACATTCAGTACTTC. This chain links TRBV28 with TRBJ2-4, with 7 bases lining up with TRBD2. Germline V gene data show CDR1 as MDHEN and CDR2 as SYDVKM. The CDR3 totals 15 residues. V dropped 6 bases and J dropped 0; count of bases not matched to a gene: 5.

This chain joins TRBV7-9 and TRBJ1-5; 7 bases fit TRBD1. CDR1 and CDR2 (germline): SEHNR, FQNEAQ (reference sequence). This CDR3 has 14 amino acids. The trim removed 5 bases at V and 3 bases at J, leaving 4 bases unmatched. The CDR3 sequence: CASSPTGFNQPQHF. In nucleotides, the CDR3 is TGTGCCAGCAGCCCGACAGGGTTCAATCAGCCCCAGCATTTT. The variable domain in full, with the rest retrieved from reference TRBV7-9 and TRBJ1-5, is DTGVSQNPRHKITKRGQNVTFRCDPISEHNRLYWYRQTLGQGPEFLTYFQNEAQLEKSRLLSDRFSAERPKGSFSTLEIQRTEQGDSAMYLCASSPTGFNQPQHFGDGTRLSIL.

To note about this clone: The junction departs from germline at one end; a sequencing error may be responsible. In the same sample, other DNA sequences code for this CDR3. The chain is built from TRBV14 and TRBJ1-1; no reliable D call. Germline lookup yields CDR1 SGHDN and CDR2 FVKESK. This CDR3 is built from 14 residues. In DNA form, the CDR3 reads TGTGCCAGCAGCCAAGAATGGTGGAGCACTGAAGCCTTCTTT. Its translation is CASSQEWWSTEAFF.

Only a few counts were recorded for this clone. The chain carries TRBV30 and TRBJ2-1; 9 bases map to TRBD1. The CDR3 length is 17 residues. V was clipped by 4 bases and J by 2 bases; unmatched bases: 12. Germline V CDR1 and CDR2: GTSNPN, SVGIG (reference sequence). CDR3 sequence reads: CAWTPEETGGAYNEQFF. The DNA of the CDR3 is TGTGCCTGGACCCCCGAGGAGACAGGGGGGGCCTACAATGAGCAGTTCTTC.

The CDR3 nucleotides are TGTGCCAGCAGTACTCTCTACGCGACCAATGAGCAGTTCTTC. Translating gives CASSTLYATNEQFF. J is TRBJ2-1 and V is TRBV7-9; D call uncertain. This CDR3 has 14 residues. Looked up from germline, CDR1 is SEHNR and CDR2 is FQNEAQ (reference sequence). Trimming removed 6 bases from V and 6 bases from J, with 15 bases in between.

On this clone itself: Distinct nucleotide sequences in the sample also encode this CDR3. This chain joins TRBV30 and TRBJ1-5; maybe TRBD1 (5 bases). Trimming stripped 3 bases from V and 4 bases from J, with 10 bases between. Germline loops: CDR1 GTSNPN, CDR2 SVGIG (reference sequence). The CDR3 contains 13 residues. In nucleotides, the CDR3 is TGTGCCTGGAGCGGACGGGGGAATCAGCCCCAGCATTTT. It translates to CAWSGRGNQPQHF.

This clone appeared once. This chain joins TRBV27 and TRBJ2-7, with TRBD1 matching 9 bases. CDR3 length: 16 residues. Germline lookup yields CDR1 MNHEY and CDR2 SMNVEV (reference sequence). V gave up 5 bases and J gave up 5 bases; unmatched junction bases: 13. CDR3 protein: CASSPLRGQGLHEQYF. CDR3 coding DNA: TGTGCCAGCAGTCCCCTGAGGGGACAGGGTTTGCACGAGCAGTACTTC.

This clone was recorded a few times. V gene TRBV7-2 combines with J gene TRBJ2-7, with no clear D. CDR3 length equals 13 residues. The V end lost 2 bases, the J end lost 1 base, and 6 bases lay between the germline ends. Germline values: CDR1 SGHTA, CDR2 FQGNSA. The CDR3 DNA follows: TGTGCCAGCAGCTTAAGGGATTCCTACGAGCAGTACTTC. Protein: CASSLRDSYEQYF.

This chain joins TRBV11-2 and TRBJ2-2; 13 nucleotides line up with TRBD2. This CDR3 has 12 residues. The junction had 3 bases not matched to a gene; V was cut back by 5 bases and J by 15 bases. The V gene's germline CDR1 is SGHAT and CDR2 FQNNGV. CDR3 coding DNA: TGTGCCAGCAGCGGACTAGCGGGAGACGTGTTTTTT. Encoded protein: CASSGLAGDVFF.

V is TRBV7-9 and J is TRBJ1-5; the match to TRBD1 covers 9 bases. The CDR3 length is 14 residues. Trimming removed 5 bases from V and 4 bases from J; junction bases left unmatched: 3. Germline-derived CDR1 and CDR2 are SEHNR and FQNEAQ (reference sequence). This CDR3 reads CASSPGTGNQPQHF. The CDR3 nucleotides read TGTGCCAGCAGCCCCGGGACAGGGAATCAGCCCCAGCATTTT. Variable domain in full (rest from reference TRBV7-9 and TRBJ1-5): DTGVSQNPRHKITKRGQNVTFRCDPISEHNRLYWYRQTLGQGPEFLTYFQNEAQLEKSRLLSDRFSAERPKGSFSTLEIQRTEQGDSAMYLCASSPGTGNQPQHFGDGTRLSIL.

This clone was counted between two and nine times. This chain's CDR3 is CASSKQGRNNEQFF. The CDR3 region has the DNA TGTGCCAGTAGCAAACAGGGGAGGAACAATGAGCAGTTCTTC. V gene TRBV19 combines with J gene TRBJ2-1, with a possible D match to TRBD1 (7 bases). V lost 6 bases, J lost 5 bases, and 14 bases lay in between. This CDR3 is 14 amino acids long. The germline CDR1 and CDR2 sequences are LNHDA and SQIVND (reference sequence).

V usage is TRBV28 and J usage is TRBJ1-2; D is unresolved. The V gene's germline CDR1 is MDHEN and CDR2 SYDVKM. The CDR3 is 12 amino acids. Trimming removed 5 bases at V and 4 bases at J, with 8 bases between. DNA for the CDR3: TGTGCCAGCAGTGGGCCAGGCTATGGCTACACCTTC. Protein sequence: CASSGPGYGYTF.

This clone has more than one count but fewer than ten. The J gene is TRBJ2-5, the V gene TRBV5-1; 8 bases fit TRBD1. Germline lookup yields CDR1 SGHRS and CDR2 YFSETQ. The V and J ends lost 4 bases and 5 bases, in that order; junction bases with no gene match: 10. The CDR3 totals 15 residues. The CDR3 is CASSKGQGSGETQYF. The CDR3 DNA reads TGCGCCAGCAGCAAAGGACAGGGTTCGGGGGAGACCCAGTACTTC.

This clone has at least ten counts. The chain has TRBV28 and TRBJ2-3; 8 nucleotides line up with TRBD1. The germline V gene encodes CDR1 MDHEN and CDR2 SYDVKM. This CDR3 has 13 amino acids. The V gene end was trimmed by 6 bases and the J gene end by 2 bases; junction bases not matched to a gene: 1. CDR3 DNA sequence: TGTGCCAGCAGGGACAGGGACACAGATACGCAGTATTTT. Its protein is CASRDRDTDTQYF.